This T cell receptor (beta chain) was documented in a study of OX40 agonist ivuxolimab in advanced cancers. Study at large: Past anti-PD-1, anti-PD-L1 or anti-CTLA-4 therapy was accepted, and 30% to 50% had received some. Whole-study results and caveats: On average, a greater number of expanded clones characterised CD8+ T cells relative to CD4+. Expansion of clones was among the lowest in partial responders at 0.1-3.0 mg/kg.

Sequencing was performed with immunoSEQ multiplex PCR; in TCRdb, only in-frame clones are kept and a portion is missing. In the table there are roughly 46,000 clones, around 85% of which are singletons. Trimming pared 5 bases from V and 4 bases from J, leaving 10 bases between. CDR1 and CDR2 from the germline V gene are MNHEY and SMNVEV (reference sequence). There are 13 residues in the CDR3. As concerns this clone: Its antigen is as yet unknown.

The specimen comprised CD4+ or CD8+ T cells sorted from blood, sampled in a trial of the OX40 agonist ivuxolimab. The origin of this receptor is an adult with an advanced solid tumor such as melanoma, head and neck, liver or kidney cancer. The V and J genes are TRBV27 and TRBJ2-3; D gene uncertain. The CDR3 sequence: CASSPTLADTQYF. In DNA form, the CDR3 reads TGTGCCAGCAGTCCCACACTCGCAGATACGCAGTATTTT.